The 27 T cell receptor beta chains below were found in one sample sequenced in a study of a mutant IDH1 vaccine in newly diagnosed glioma. Libraries were prepared by immunoSEQ multiplex PCR; TCRdb keeps only in-frame clonotypes and omits some of them. The sample holds about 56,000 clones; over 70% are singletons and the top ten take around 5%. Their target antigens are unknown. Time point denoted: week 47, end of study. Doses of 300 ug of mutant IDH1 20-mer peptide were given with topical imiquimod. The sample in question was PBMCs, obtained from a glioma patient whose treatment included an IDH1 peptide vaccine. These receptors all stem from a man aged 50 to 59 with glioma.

This clone came up once. The CDR3: CASSFGDRPTEAFF. The DNA of the CDR3 is TGTGCCAGCAGCTTCGGCGACAGGCCCACTGAAGCTTTCTTT. The chain recombines TRBV5-6 with TRBJ1-1; possibly TRBD1 for D (6 bases). The CDR3 is 14 amino acids. Germline V gives CDR1 SGHDT, CDR2 YYEEEE. V lost 2 bases, J lost 4 bases, and 12 bases lay in between. The complete variable domain, with remaining parts taken from reference TRBV5-6 and TRBJ1-1, reads DAGVTQSPTHLIKTRGQQVTLRCSPKSGHDTVSWYQQALGQGPQFIFQYYEEEERQRGNFPDRFSGHQFPNYSSELNVNALLLGDSALYLCASSFGDRPTEAFFGQGTRLTVV.

The gene calls are TRBV19 and TRBJ1-4; tentatively, D is TRBD1 (6 bases). Germline CDR1 LNHDA, CDR2 SQIVND (reference sequence). This CDR3 has 13 residues. Trimming stripped 6 bases from V and 5 bases from J, with 10 bases between. The CDR3 DNA sequence: TGTGCCAGTAGGACAGGCTTAAATGAAAAACTGTTTTTT. Its protein is CASRTGLNEKLFF. Complete variable domain (other parts from reference TRBV19 and TRBJ1-4): DGGITQSPKYLFRKEGQNVTLSCEQNLNHDAMYWYRQDPGQGLRLIYYSQIVNDFQKGDIAEGYSVSREKKESFPLTVTSAQKNPTAFYLCASRTGLNEKLFFGSGTQLSVL.

The chain has TRBV7-9 and TRBJ2-2; D is undetermined. The V end was cut by 1 base, the J end by 3 bases, with 15 bases between. This CDR3 spans 17 amino acids. Per the germline V gene, CDR1 is SEHNR and CDR2 is FQNEAQ (reference sequence). As DNA, the CDR3 is TGTGCCAGCAGCTTAGGTCTTTCCCGGATGTACACCGGGGAGCTGTTTTTT. Amino acids: CASSLGLSRMYTGELFF.

There are many counts of this clone. V usage is TRBV4-3 and J usage is TRBJ1-5; 7 nucleotides line up with TRBD1. Trimming cost V 0 bases and J 0 bases; bases outside gene matches: 5. This CDR3 region has 17 residues. CDR1 LGHNA and CDR2 YSLEER come from the germline V gene. The CDR3 DNA is TGCGCCAGCAGCCAAGACGCCCAGGGGGGTAGCAATCAGCCCCAGCATTTT. Translated, it gives CASSQDAQGGSNQPQHF.

This clone has a handful of counts. The chain has TRBV7-2 and TRBJ2-7; TRBD1 matches 10 bases. The CDR3 runs 17 residues. J was trimmed by 3 bases and V by 5 bases; bases with no gene match: 13. The germline gives CDR1 SGHTA, CDR2 FQGNSA. In DNA form, the CDR3 reads TGTGCCAGCAGCCGCACAACCCGCCGGGACAGGGGCTACGAGCAGTACTTC. Protein product: CASSRTTRRDRGYEQYF.

J is TRBJ1-1 and V is TRBV5-6, with 8 bases matching TRBD1. Germline trimming cut 3 bases from V and 4 bases from J; bases unmatched to any gene: 8. There are 15 residues in the CDR3. Germline values: CDR1 SGHDT, CDR2 YYEEEE. This chain's CDR3 is CASSSLTGGRTEAFF. The CDR3 bases are TGTGCCAGCAGCTCACTCACAGGGGGGCGCACTGAAGCTTTCTTT.

The V gene is TRBV13, the J gene TRBJ2-5, with unresolved D. Germline V gene sequence: CDR1 PRHDT, CDR2 FYEKMQ (reference sequence). This CDR3 is 11 amino acids long. Trimming stripped 2 bases from V and 5 bases from J, with 3 bases between. The CDR3, as DNA: TGTGCCAGCAGCTTAAGGGAGACCCAGTACTTC. Encoded protein: CASSLRETQYF.

The V gene is TRBV5-6, the J gene TRBJ1-1, with 9 bases aligning to TRBD1. CDR3 length: 15 residues. Trimming at V came to 3 bases and at J to 1 base, leaving 4 bases not matched to a gene. Looked up from germline, CDR1 is SGHDT and CDR2 is YYEEEE. The CDR3 DNA follows: TGTGCCAGCAGCTATGCGACAGGGGGGAACACTGAAGCTTTCTTT. Translating it yields CASSYATGGNTEAFF.

The chain couples TRBV11-3 to TRBJ2-7, with 9 bases aligning to TRBD1. The CDR3 is 15 amino acids. The germline CDR1 and CDR2 sequences are SGHNT and YENEEA. V trimming: 4 bases; J trimming: 6 bases; junction bases outside the gene matches: 10. CDR3 region: CASSSTGTGFGEQYF. CDR3 nucleotide sequence: TGTGCCAGCAGCTCAACCGGGACAGGGTTTGGCGAGCAGTACTTC. The full variable domain, completed using reference TRBV11-3 and TRBJ2-7, is EAGVVQSPRYKIIEKKQPVAFWCNPISGHNTLYWYLQNLGQGPELLIRYENEEAVDDSQLPKDRFSAERLKGVDSTLKIQPAELGDSAVYLCASSSTGTGFGEQYFGPGTRLTVT.

This clone was seen only once. The V and J genes are TRBV29-1 and TRBJ1-4; 7 bases agree with TRBD1. Germline-derived CDR1 and CDR2 are SQVTM and ANQGSEA. The CDR3 has 14 residues. V lost 2 bases and J lost 4; bases outside the gene matches: 4. The CDR3 DNA sequence: TGCAGCGTTGAAATTGGGACAGATAATGAAAAACTGTTTTTT. Protein product: CSVEIGTDNEKLFF.

The chain couples TRBV11-2 to TRBJ2-7; 10 nucleotides line up with TRBD1. V lost 5 bases to trimming and J lost 6 bases; unmatched junction nucleotides: 4. The CDR3 is 13 amino acids. CDR1 and CDR2 (germline): SGHAT, FQNNGV. For the CDR3, the DNA is TGTGCCAGCAGCCCCGGACAGGGGGGCGAGCAGTACTTC. Translation gives CASSPGQGGEQYF.

This clone was recorded only once. The chain employs TRBV5-8 and TRBJ2-1, with TRBD2 matching over 11 bases. Per germline, CDR1 SGHTS and CDR2 YDEGEE. V gave up 0 bases and J gave up 7 bases; unmatched junction bases: 0. The CDR3 length is 14 residues. CDR3 DNA: TGTGCCAGCAGCTTGGGACTAGCGGGGAATGAGCAGTTCTTC. Translating gives CASSLGLAGNEQFF.

The rearrangement links TRBV4-1 to TRBJ1-1, with a weak D call TRBD1 (5 bases). Germline CDR1 is MGHRA and CDR2 is YSYEKL. This CDR3 is 16 amino acids long. The V gene lost 1 base and the J gene lost 1 base, with 13 bases spanning the gap. DNA of the CDR3: TGCGCCAGCAGCCAAGGCTGGGGGGTTAAGAACACTGAAGCTTTCTTT. This translates into CASSQGWGVKNTEAFF.

The chain carries TRBV2 and TRBJ2-7; D ambiguous. CDR1 is SNHLY, CDR2 FYNNEI, per germline. V was trimmed by 5 bases and J by 1 base, leaving 3 bases between them. The CDR3 consists of 11 residues. In DNA, the CDR3 is TGTGCCAGCAGTTCTTCCTACGAGCAGTACTTC. It is translated as CASSSSYEQYF.

The genes are TRBV9 and TRBJ2-7; D possibly corresponds to TRBD2 (7 bases). Trimming pared 3 bases from V and 3 bases from J, leaving 22 bases between. Germline V lookup: CDR1 SGDLS, CDR2 YYNGEE. The CDR3 sequence is 17 residues long. This CDR3 is CASSGQTSGGGRYEQYF. Here the CDR3 DNA reads TGTGCCAGCAGCGGCCAAACCAGTGGGGGGGGCCGCTACGAGCAGTACTTC.

This clone was observed at least ten times. This chain links TRBV5-1 with TRBJ1-1; 8 bases agree with TRBD1. The CDR3 loop spans 14 amino acids. Germline V CDR1 and CDR2: SGHRS, YFSETQ. The V gene end was trimmed by 4 bases and the J gene end by 7 bases; junction bases not matched to a gene: 9. As DNA, the CDR3 is TGCGCCAGCAGCCAGGGACAGGAGCTAGATGAAGCTTTCTTT. This sequence encodes CASSQGQELDEAFF.

This clone was detected once. The chain has TRBV27 and TRBJ2-3; maybe TRBD2 (5 bases). CDR1 is MNHEY, CDR2 SMNVEV, per germline (reference sequence). Trimming took 5 bases from V and 4 from J, leaving 16 bases between them. The CDR3 totals 15 residues. CDR3 region: CASSLGLAVPDTQYF. As DNA, the CDR3 is TGTGCCAGCAGTCTTGGGCTAGCAGTACCAGATACGCAGTATTTT.

This clone was found once. The chain recombines TRBV12-5 with TRBJ2-2; 10 bases are shared with TRBD1. V gave up 5 bases and J gave up 4 bases; unmatched junction bases: 4. The germline V gene encodes CDR1 LGHNT and CDR2 FRNRAP. The CDR3 is made up of 15 amino acids. CDR3 in amino acids: CASGAGQGTTGELFF. DNA for the CDR3: TGTGCTAGTGGTGCGGGACAGGGGACCACCGGGGAGCTGTTTTTT.

V is TRBV9 and J is TRBJ2-7, with D perhaps TRBD2 (6 bases). The CDR3 consists of 13 residues. In germline, CDR1 is SGDLS, CDR2 YYNGEE. The V end lost 5 bases, the J end lost 5 bases, and 14 bases lay between the germline ends. CDR3 DNA: TGTGCCAGCAGGCGTGCGGGGACTCACGAGCAGTACTTC. Translating it yields CASRRAGTHEQYF.

The chain joins TRBV5-4 to TRBJ1-5; D gene uncertain. Germline V CDR1 and CDR2: SGHNT, YYREEE (reference sequence). The CDR3 contains 12 residues. Trimming stripped 4 bases from V and 6 bases from J, with 8 bases between. As DNA, the CDR3 is TGTGCCAGCAGCGCCCCAGGTCAGCCCCAGCATTTT. It specifies CASSAPGQPQHF.

This clone came up a few times. The chain couples TRBV30 to TRBJ1-1; TRBD1 might be the D (5 bases). The CDR3 covers 14 residues. Per the germline V gene, CDR1 is GTSNPN and CDR2 is SVGIG (reference sequence). With 4 bases removed from V and 0 bases from J, the gap between germline ends came to 12 bases. CDR3 in DNA: TGTGCCTGGAAACTACAGGCGATGAACACTGAAGCTTTCTTT. As protein: CAWKLQAMNTEAFF. Combining the CDR3 with reference TRBV30 and TRBJ1-1 gives the whole variable domain SQTIHQWPATLVQPVGSPLSLECTVEGTSNPNLYWYRQAAGRGLQLLFYSVGIGQISSEVPQNLSASRPQDRQFILSSKKLLLSDSGFYLCAWKLQAMNTEAFFGQGTRLTVV.

This sequence joins TRBV6-6 and TRBJ1-1, with 10 bases identical to TRBD1. The germline V gene encodes CDR1 MNHNY and CDR2 SVGAGI (reference sequence). With V trimmed by 4 bases and J by 7 bases, 9 bases remained unmatched. The CDR3 sequence is 15 residues long. CDR3 in DNA: TGTGCCAGCAGTTTTTCCGGGACAGGGGTCATTGAAGCTTTCTTT. Translation: CASSFSGTGVIEAFF.

The genes are TRBV30 and TRBJ1-1; 9 bases match TRBD1. Germline assignment: CDR1 GTSNPN and CDR2 SVGIG (reference sequence). CDR3 length: 15 amino acids. The junction had 11 bases not matched to a gene; V was cut back by 6 bases and J by 3 bases. The CDR3 DNA sequence: TGTGCCTGCAGATTGAACAGGGGGCCTTACACTGAAGCTTTCTTT. Translated, it gives CACRLNRGPYTEAFF. Full variable domain (remainder filled in from reference TRBV30 and TRBJ1-1): SQTIHQWPATLVQPVGSPLSLECTVEGTSNPNLYWYRQAAGRGLQLLFYSVGIGQISSEVPQNLSASRPQDRQFILSSKKLLLSDSGFYLCACRLNRGPYTEAFFGQGTRLTVV.

This clone was counted a few times. V usage is TRBV7-2 and J usage is TRBJ1-5; TRBD1 is a possible D gene (5 bases). V was clipped by 2 bases and J by 1 base, with 9 bases between them. The CDR3 length is 15 residues. CDR1 SGHTA and CDR2 FQGNSA come from the germline V gene. The CDR3: CASSLFRESNQPQHF. The DNA of the CDR3 is TGTGCCAGCAGCTTATTCAGGGAAAGCAATCAGCCCCAGCATTTT. Full variable domain (rest looked up from reference TRBV7-2 and TRBJ1-5): GAGVSQSPSNKVTEKGKDVELRCDPISGHTALYWYRQSLGQGLEFLIYFQGNSAPDKSGLPSDRFSAERTGGSVSTLTIQRTQQEDSAVYLCASSLFRESNQPQHFGDGTRLSIL.

The chain uses TRBV6-5 and TRBJ2-1; 7 nucleotides agree with TRBD2. CDR1 is MNHEY, CDR2 SVGAGI, per germline. The CDR3 runs 14 residues. The J segment lost 4 bases and the V segment lost 5 bases, leaving 5 bases of the junction unmatched. CDR3 bases: TGTGCCAGCAGTCCTAGCGGCGATTACAATGAGCAGTTCTTC. Amino acid sequence: CASSPSGDYNEQFF.

This chain connects TRBV7-8 to TRBJ2-7, with 7 nucleotides matching TRBD1. Germline V gives CDR1 SGHVS, CDR2 FQNEAQ. V lost 4 bases and J lost 5; bases outside the gene matches: 11. This CDR3 is built from 15 residues. CDR3 loop: CASSSNDRVLHEQYF. Written as DNA, the CDR3 is TGTGCCAGCAGCTCTAACGACAGGGTACTCCACGAGCAGTACTTC.

Only a few counts were recorded for this clone. The rearrangement joins TRBV7-9 to TRBJ1-5, with D tentatively TRBD1 (5 bases). Per germline, CDR1 SEHNR and CDR2 FQNEAQ (reference sequence). Trimming took 1 base from V and 1 from J, leaving 8 bases between them. The CDR3 sequence is 15 residues long. CDR3 coding DNA: TGTGCCAGCAGCTTAGAAGGGACGAGCAATCAGCCCCAGCATTTT. Translation: CASSLEGTSNQPQHF.